Shown below are 18 T cell receptor beta chains from a single sample sequenced in a study of shared clonotypes between healthy human individuals. Measured with immunoSEQ multiplex PCR; TCRdb has only the in-frame clones, and not every one. The table has under 1,100,000 clones, about 80% seen once. Sample: memory CD4+ T cells sorted from blood. Documented subset: CD45RA-negative fraction. The receptors shown here come from a man between 18 and 35 years old in good health.

In nucleotides, the CDR3 is TGTGCCAGCAGCAGGTCAGGAACCAACTATGGCTACACCTTC. It is translated as CASSRSGTNYGYTF. The chain recombines TRBV6-1 with TRBJ1-2; no clear D gene. The CDR3 has 14 residues. V lost 6 bases, J lost 2 bases, and 13 bases lay in between. CDR1 and CDR2 from the germline V gene are MNHNS and SASEGT.

This clone was recorded a few times. The V gene is TRBV7-2, the J gene TRBJ1-1; D remains ambiguous. The length of the CDR3 is 17 residues. Germline V CDR1 and CDR2: SGHTA, FQGNSA. V lost 2 bases, J lost 3 bases, and 19 bases lay in between. The CDR3 reads CASSLSPQQRPDTEAFF. CDR3 DNA sequence: TGTGCCAGCAGCTTATCCCCTCAACAGAGACCTGACACTGAAGCTTTCTTT.

V is TRBV5-4 and J is TRBJ2-3; TRBD2 agrees at 8 bases. V lost 4 bases and J lost 4; bases outside the gene matches: 11. CDR1 and CDR2 (germline): SGHNT, YYREEE (reference sequence). The CDR3 is 16 amino acids. The CDR3 DNA follows: TGTGCCAGCAGCCCGACGGGGGGGCGAGGTGCAGATACGCAGTATTTT. Its protein is CASSPTGGRGADTQYF.

The rearrangement uses TRBV10-3 and TRBJ2-2; perhaps TRBD1 as D (6 bases). This CDR3 comprises 16 residues. The V gene's germline CDR1 is ENHRY and CDR2 SYGVKD. The ends were cut back, 4 bases at V and 0 bases at J, with 12 bases in the middle. The CDR3 spells CAISVGGASNTGELFF. CDR3 in DNA: TGTGCCATCAGTGTAGGGGGTGCATCGAACACCGGGGAGCTGTTTTTT.

The chain couples TRBV5-8 to TRBJ1-5, with 9 bases matching TRBD1. Germline V gene lookup returns CDR1 SGHTS and CDR2 YDEGEE. The CDR3 has 16 amino acids. Trimming at V came to 5 bases and at J to 3 bases, leaving 9 bases not matched to a gene. The CDR3 bases are TGTGCCAGCAGATCTTTGCGGGACAGGGTCAATCAGCCCCAGCATTTT. Its translation: CASRSLRDRVNQPQHF.

The chain employs TRBV7-2 and TRBJ1-2; D uncertain. The germline gives CDR1 SGHTA, CDR2 FQGNSA. This CDR3 region has 14 residues. The V gene lost 0 bases and the J gene lost 2 bases, with 7 bases spanning the gap. This CDR3 is CASSLAVSNYGYTF. The CDR3 nucleotides read TGTGCCAGCAGCTTAGCGGTCAGCAACTATGGCTACACCTTC.

As regards this clone: The same CDR3 is also encoded by other DNA sequences in this sample. This chain links TRBV7-9 with TRBJ1-5; 7 nucleotides align to TRBD1. V lost 5 bases and J lost 2; bases outside the gene matches: 3. Germline-derived CDR1 and CDR2 are SEHNR and FQNEAQ (reference sequence). The CDR3 is 14 amino acids. The CDR3 coding sequence is TGTGCCAGCAGCCCAGGGGGGGGCAATCAGCCCCAGCATTTT. Translation: CASSPGGGNQPQHF.

V usage is TRBV4-3 and J usage is TRBJ2-1; 8 positions agree with TRBD2. Germline assignment: CDR1 LGHNA and CDR2 YSLEER. The CDR3 sequence is 16 residues long. J gave up 8 bases and V 0 bases, and 9 bases lay outside the gene matches. CDR3 coding DNA: TGCGCCAGCAGCCAAGATCGAAGCGGGAGTGGCTATGAGCAGTTCTTC. Encoded protein: CASSQDRSGSGYEQFF.

This clone was found a few times. In nucleotides, the CDR3 is TGTGCCAGCAGTCCTTCCAGGACTAATGGGTACAATGAGCAGTTCTTC. This gives the protein CASSPSRTNGYNEQFF. The chain combines TRBV27 with TRBJ2-1; tentatively, D is TRBD2 (6 bases). The V gene lost 5 bases and the J gene lost 4 bases, with 18 bases spanning the gap. The CDR3 consists of 16 residues. Germline assignment: CDR1 MNHEY and CDR2 SMNVEV (reference sequence).

Concerning this clone: The same CDR3 also results from other DNA sequences found in this sample. This chain joins TRBV30 and TRBJ2-7, with D unresolved. Germline V gene data show CDR1 as GTSNPN and CDR2 as SVGIG (reference sequence). The CDR3 runs 12 residues. Trimming stripped 0 bases from V and 2 bases from J, with 5 bases between. The CDR3 DNA reads TGTGCCTGGAGTGTAAATGCCTACGAGCAGTACTTC. As protein: CAWSVNAYEQYF.

This chain joins TRBV4-1 and TRBJ2-4; a possible D gene is TRBD2 (5 bases). The CDR3 totals 16 residues. V shed 0 bases and J shed 1 base, with 10 bases lying between them. Germline V CDR1 and CDR2: MGHRA, YSYEKL. CDR3 coding DNA: TGCGCCAGCAGCCAAGACGGGGATATGGCCAAAAACATTCAGTACTTC. Encoded protein: CASSQDGDMAKNIQYF.

The rearrangement links TRBV30 to TRBJ1-3; D remains ambiguous. From germline, CDR1 is GTSNPN and CDR2 SVGIG (reference sequence). V lost 4 bases to trimming and J lost 1 base, with 8 bases between them. The CDR3 has 13 residues. As DNA, the CDR3 is TGTGCCTGGAACCCGAGTTCTGGAAACACCATATATTTT. It specifies CAWNPSSGNTIYF.

This clone was detected a few times. The chain couples TRBV19 to TRBJ1-1, with D maybe TRBD1 (6 bases). Per the germline V gene, CDR1 is LNHDA and CDR2 is SQIVND (reference sequence). The germline V and J ends were trimmed by 4 bases and 5 bases, with 23 bases remaining between them. The CDR3 spans 17 residues. CDR3 DNA sequence: TGTGCCAGTAGTACCCTCGCGGGGGGCGTTTTGGTAACTGAAGCTTTCTTT. The encoded protein is CASSTLAGGVLVTEAFF.

J is TRBJ1-2 and V is TRBV5-1; D is uncertain. Germline V gene sequence: CDR1 SGHRS, CDR2 YFSETQ. Trimming pared 0 bases from V and 7 bases from J, leaving 10 bases between. The CDR3 is 13 amino acids. The CDR3 reads CASSLGSGSGYTF. The CDR3 DNA is TGCGCCAGCAGCTTGGGGAGTGGCTCTGGCTACACCTTC.

This chain links TRBV11-2 with TRBJ2-2; a weak D match, TRBD1 (7 bases). With 4 bases removed from V and 5 bases from J, the gap between germline ends came to 17 bases. CDR3 length equals 16 residues. Germline loops: CDR1 SGHAT, CDR2 FQNNGV. CDR3 bases: TGTGCCAGCAGCTCGCAGGGGGGCTGGTTTACCGGGGAGCTGTTTTTT. Its protein is CASSSQGGWFTGELFF.

The chain uses TRBV7-9 and TRBJ1-2; tentative D call: TRBD1 (5 bases). The CDR3 covers 14 residues. Germline V CDR1 and CDR2: SEHNR, FQNEAQ (reference sequence). V lost 5 bases and J lost 7, with 17 bases in between. The CDR3 DNA reads as TGTGCCAGCAGCCAAGCATCAGGGTCGGGTGGCTACACCTTC. Its protein product is CASSQASGSGGYTF.

This clone came up many times. CDR3 loop: CASSLHLGLGSPLHF. The DNA for the CDR3 is TGTGCCAGCAGCTTACATCTGGGGCTCGGATCACCCCTCCACTTT. This chain uses TRBV7-2 with TRBJ1-6; D perhaps matches TRBD1 (5 bases). With 2 bases removed from V and 10 bases from J, the gap between germline ends came to 15 bases. The CDR3 covers 15 residues. Germline V lookup: CDR1 SGHTA, CDR2 FQGNSA.

The chain combines TRBV7-9 with TRBJ2-3; D is undetermined. The CDR3 is 16 residues long. V was shortened by 2 bases and J by 0 bases, with 12 bases between the two germline ends. The germline gives CDR1 SEHNR, CDR2 FQNEAQ (reference sequence). The CDR3 DNA sequence: TGTGCCAGCAGCTTAAGGCAGGTTTTCAGCACAGATACGCAGTATTTT. It codes for CASSLRQVFSTDTQYF.